The clone carrying this T cell receptor beta chain was counted ten times or more. Whole blood was used without fractionation, so all unsorted peripheral T cells were included. This specimen belongs to a study of HIV-infected patients and healthy controls. cDNA was made from approximately 0.55 ug RNA using alpha and beta constant primers. Separate chain-specific third strand synthesis with multiplexing indices produced the alpha and beta libraries. TCRdb reprocessed the 5' RACE reads via MiXCR and lists one record per CDR3 protein. Of 18,000 or so distinct CDR3 sequences detected, 9.5% to 13% appear once; the ten largest clones hold about 3%. The length of the CDR3 is 16 residues. Germline CDR1 and CDR2: LNHDA and SQIVND (reference sequence). V trimming: 5 bases; J trimming: 7 bases; junction bases outside the gene matches: 12.

V usage is TRBV19 and J usage is TRBJ2-1; 9 nucleotides line up with TRBD2. Sequenced: blood. The source is an adult in good health. This chain's CDR3 is CASSPRLAAVGNEQFF. CDR3 sequence (DNA): TGTGCCAGTAGTCCACGACTAGCGGCAGTAGGTAATGAGCAGTTCTTC.